These 24 T cell receptor beta chains came from one sample sequenced in a study of T cells expressing NK-cell markers. TCRdb reprocessed the 5' RACE reads; each CDR3 protein has one entry and no DNA is given. In all, the sample yields about 550,000 distinct CDR3 sequences. The sample taken for sequencing was blood T cells: a sorted CD56 or NKG2C T cell subset, CD4+ or CD8+ T cells, or bulk PBMC T cells (not recorded which). The receptors here all came from a man aged 18 to 29 in good health.

The chain combines TRBV20-1 with TRBJ2-5; no DNA is available, so the TRBD1 call from TCRdb remains unchecked. Germline-derived CDR1 and CDR2 are DFQATT and SNEGSKA (reference sequence). The CDR3 is made up of 15 amino acids. CDR3 loop: CSAGIGTQRKETQYF.

The J gene is TRBJ2-5, the V gene TRBV6-5; the D call from TCRdb, TRBD2, cannot be confirmed without DNA. Germline CDR1 and CDR2: MNHEY and SVGAGI. The CDR3 loop spans 17 amino acids. CDR3: CASSSRTGGLLSETQYF.

The rearrangement links TRBV12-3 or TRBV12-4 to TRBJ2-3. This CDR3 is 14 amino acids long. The CDR3 protein is CASSSGPDTDTQYF.

The chain carries TRBV10-3 and TRBJ2-3; absent DNA, TCRdb's TRBD1 call cannot be checked. The CDR3 totals 16 residues. Germline lookup yields CDR1 ENHRY and CDR2 SYGVKD. The CDR3 protein is CAISDWAGTGTDTQYF.

The CDR3 here is CASSKGQSNEQFF. The chain carries TRBV7-2 and TRBJ2-1; TCRdb outputs TRBD1, but without DNA this stays unchecked. Germline assignment: CDR1 SGHTA and CDR2 FQGNSA. The CDR3 extends over 13 amino acids.

The CDR3 reads CASSGAGGEQFF. The chain combines TRBV4-1 with TRBJ2-1; with no DNA, the TCRdb D assignment of TRBD2 cannot be verified. The CDR3 has 12 amino acids. In germline, CDR1 is MGHRA, CDR2 YSYEKL.

This chain joins TRBV25-1 and TRBJ1-1. CDR1 is MGHDK, CDR2 SYGVNS, per germline. The CDR3 runs 11 residues. This chain's CDR3 is CASSLKGGAFF.

V is TRBV5-8 and J is TRBJ1-5; TCRdb picks TRBD1, but there is no DNA to check that call. Germline CDR1 SGHTS, CDR2 YDEGEE. The CDR3 sequence is 16 residues long. The CDR3 protein is CASSPNRVQGWQPQHF.

The rearrangement joins TRBV7-6 to TRBJ2-1; TCRdb returns TRBD2, unconfirmable since there is no DNA. CDR3 size: 16 residues. Germline-derived CDR1 and CDR2 are SGHVS and FNYEAQ. CDR3 region: CASSAPGAGGPFEQFF.

V gene TRBV27 combines with J gene TRBJ2-5; TCRdb picks TRBD1, but there is no DNA to check that call. The CDR3 contains 13 residues. Germline assignment: CDR1 MNHEY and CDR2 SMNVEV (reference sequence). The CDR3 is CASRQGSRETQYF.

The chain employs TRBV6-1 and TRBJ1-4; there is no DNA to check the TCRdb D call of TRBD1. Germline loops: CDR1 MNHNS, CDR2 SASEGT. This CDR3 is 15 amino acids long. CDR3 amino acids: CASTTVTGGYEKLFF.

The chain recombines TRBV5-1 with TRBJ2-4. Germline V gene sequence: CDR1 SGHRS, CDR2 YFSETQ. This CDR3 has 17 residues. The CDR3 region is CASSLVATQRAKNIQYF.

The V gene is TRBV7-9, the J gene TRBJ2-7; TCRdb gives TRBD2 as the D gene, but with no DNA this cannot be confirmed. Germline loops: CDR1 SEHNR, CDR2 FQNEAQ (reference sequence). The CDR3 totals 15 residues. CDR3: CASLASGASSYEQYF.

This chain uses TRBV15 with TRBJ2-3; lacking DNA, the TRBD2 call made by TCRdb goes unchecked. Looked up from germline, CDR1 is LNHNV and CDR2 is YYDKDF (reference sequence). This CDR3 contains 17 residues. The CDR3 region is CATSRDHQGLVKDTQYF.

The chain couples TRBV5-1 to TRBJ2-7. Germline CDR1 SGHRS, CDR2 YFSETQ. This CDR3 comprises 14 residues. CDR3 region: CASSPAYGSYEQYF.

This sequence joins TRBV6-1 and TRBJ1-3. This CDR3 has 13 residues. The V gene's germline CDR1 is MNHNS and CDR2 SASEGT. The CDR3 here is CASDPTFGNTIYF.

This chain connects TRBV20-1 to TRBJ2-3; the D gene TCRdb calls, TRBD2, cannot be checked with no DNA. CDR3 length: 13 amino acids. Germline loops: CDR1 DFQATT, CDR2 SNEGSKA (reference sequence). The CDR3: CSASGRGWDTQYF.

J is TRBJ2-1 and V is TRBV27; the TCRdb call, TRBD1, lacks DNA for checking. Per germline, CDR1 MNHEY and CDR2 SMNVEV (reference sequence). The CDR3 has 15 residues. CDR3 amino acids: CASSTDTSTYNEQFF.

The gene calls are TRBV2 and TRBJ2-3; TCRdb picks TRBD2, but there is no DNA to check that call. The germline CDR1 and CDR2 sequences are SNHLY and FYNNEI. The CDR3 sequence is 19 residues long. The CDR3 sequence is CASSASTSGRARTTDTQYF.

The J gene is TRBJ2-2, the V gene TRBV12-3 or TRBV12-4; the D call from TCRdb, TRBD1, cannot be confirmed without DNA. The CDR3 runs 14 residues. CDR3 sequence: CASTPRWGTGELFF.

The chain employs TRBV7-8 and TRBJ1-5; without DNA, the TCRdb call of TRBD1 cannot be checked. The germline V gene encodes CDR1 SGHVS and CDR2 FQNEAQ. This CDR3 contains 16 residues. CDR3 sequence: CASSLLGAPTNQPQHF.

CDR3 protein: CSDERSGHQFF. The genes are TRBV29-1 and TRBJ2-1; TCRdb outputs TRBD1, but without DNA this stays unchecked. Germline assignment: CDR1 SQVTM and CDR2 ANQGSEA. The CDR3 extends over 11 amino acids.

V is TRBV29-1 and J is TRBJ1-2; the D gene TCRdb calls, TRBD1, cannot be checked with no DNA. The CDR3 totals 11 residues. Germline V gives CDR1 SQVTM, CDR2 ANQGSEA. CDR3 sequence: CSEGAIYGYTF. The full variable domain, completed using reference TRBV29-1 and TRBJ1-2, is SAVISQKPSRDICQRGTSLTIQCQVDSQVTMMFWYRQQPGQSLTLIATANQGSEATYESGFVIDKFPISRPNLTFSTLTVSNMSPEDSSIYLCSEGAIYGYTFGSGTRLTVV.

The rearrangement uses TRBV6-2 or TRBV6-3 and TRBJ1-5. This CDR3 spans 16 amino acids. Per germline, CDR1 MNHEY and CDR2 SVGEGT. The CDR3 loop reads CASSYLGSERGQPQHF.